The sample holds many counts of the clone carrying this T cell receptor (beta chain). Using genomic DNA as the template, TCR beta VDJ and CDR3 profiling was carried out. TCRdb re-analysed the reads in MiXCR, keeping a single row per CDR3 protein. The table lists approximately 120,000 distinct CDR3 sequences, approximately 36% of them singletons, with 2.6% in the top ten. This entry belongs to a study of CD8+CD57+ T cells in acquired aplastic anemia. CDR1 MNHNS and CDR2 SASEGT come from the germline V gene. The CDR3 is 14 residues long. V shed 6 bases and J 2 bases; nucleotides not matched to a gene: 5. The authors sequenced patients whose flow cytometry had shown CD8+CD57+ cell expansion.

The material sequenced was sorted CD4+, CD8+, or CD8+CD57+ T cells (not recorded which) from PBMCs. This sequence joins TRBV6-1 and TRBJ1-1; 8 nucleotides match TRBD1. This TCR was sampled from a human donor with aplastic anemia. The chain's CDR3 is CASRGTGLNTEAFF. The CDR3 DNA reads as TGTGCCAGCAGAGGGACAGGACTTAACACTGAAGCTTTCTTT.